Presented here are 26 T cell receptor beta chains from one specimen sequenced in a study of control samples from healthy donors and cancer patients. Assay: immunoSEQ multiplex PCR; the TCRdb copy retains only in-frame clones and omits some. The table has 55,000 to 70,000 clones, 90% seen once. The sample consisted of PBMCs. Receptor source: a man aged 60-69 years with colorectal cancer.

The chain has TRBV5-8 and TRBJ2-3; 10 bases are shared with TRBD2. The CDR3 loop spans 15 amino acids. CDR1 is SGHTS and CDR2 is YDEGEE in the germline V gene. J gave up 3 bases and V 0 bases, and 1 base lay outside the gene matches. The CDR3 region is CASSLELAGTDTQYF. For the CDR3, the DNA is TGTGCCAGCAGCTTGGAACTAGCGGGGACAGATACGCAGTATTTT.

The table lists this clone with a few counts. The chain carries TRBV4-3 and TRBJ2-3; TRBD2 agrees at 10 bases. Per the germline V gene, CDR1 is LGHNA and CDR2 is YSLEER. V shed 0 bases and J 7 bases; nucleotides not matched to a gene: 7. The CDR3 is made up of 16 amino acids. CDR3 residues: CASSQDSSGGANTQYF. The CDR3 coding sequence is TGCGCCAGCAGCCAAGATTCCAGCGGGGGGGCTAATACGCAGTATTTT.

The chain couples TRBV18 to TRBJ1-4; D remains ambiguous. The CDR3 extends over 15 amino acids. Trimming shortened V by 2 bases and J by 8 bases, and 15 bases separated the two germline ends. CDR1 is KGHSH and CDR2 is LQKENI in the germline V gene. The CDR3 reads CASSPGSLGSEKLFF. The CDR3 DNA reads as TGTGCCAGCTCACCAGGGTCCTTAGGGTCCGAAAAACTGTTTTTT.

This chain joins TRBV7-2 and TRBJ1-5; the D is unclear. This CDR3 has 14 amino acids. Trimming took 2 bases from V and 1 from J, leaving 6 bases between them. Per the germline V gene, CDR1 is SGHTA and CDR2 is FQGNSA. For the CDR3, the DNA is TGTGCCAGCAGCTTAACCCCGAGCAATCAGCCCCAGCATTTT. Protein sequence: CASSLTPSNQPQHF. Together with reference TRBV7-2 and TRBJ1-5, the CDR3 gives the full variable domain: GAGVSQSPSNKVTEKGKDVELRCDPISGHTALYWYRQSLGQGLEFLIYFQGNSAPDKSGLPSDRFSAERTGGSVSTLTIQRTQQEDSAVYLCASSLTPSNQPQHFGDGTRLSIL.

The CDR3 protein is CASSFQGAGTDTQYF. The CDR3 coding sequence is TGCGCCAGCAGCTTTCAGGGGGCAGGCACAGATACGCAGTATTTT. This chain links TRBV5-1 with TRBJ2-3; TRBD1 agrees at 8 bases. Unmatched junction bases numbered 3, after V lost 2 bases and J lost 1 base. Germline V gene lookup returns CDR1 SGHRS and CDR2 YFSETQ. The CDR3 has 15 amino acids.

The CDR3 DNA sequence: TGTGCCAGCAGCTGGGGCGAGGGCCCCACCTACGAGCAGTACTTC. It yields the protein CASSWGEGPTYEQYF. The chain recombines TRBV11-2 with TRBJ2-7; D tentatively reads TRBD1 or TRBD2 (5 bases each). The CDR3 extends over 15 amino acids. CDR1 and CDR2 (germline): SGHAT, FQNNGV. Trimming took off 4 bases at V and 2 bases at J, with 15 bases between the two ends. The full variable domain, rest sourced from reference TRBV11-2 and TRBJ2-7, is EAGVAQSPRYKIIEKRQSVAFWCNPISGHATLYWYQQILGQGPKLLIQFQNNGVVDDSQLPKDRFSAERLKGVDSTLKIQPAKLEDSAVYLCASSWGEGPTYEQYFGPGTRLTVT.

The genes are TRBV7-6 and TRBJ2-5; no reliable D call. Germline-derived CDR1 and CDR2 are SGHVS and FNYEAQ. V was shortened by 2 bases and J by 2 bases, with 9 bases between the two germline ends. This CDR3 has 14 amino acids. CDR3 nucleotides: TGTGCCAGCAGCTTAAATGAAGGGCAAGAGACCCAGTACTTC. It is translated as CASSLNEGQETQYF.

The gene calls are TRBV19 and TRBJ2-7, with D unclear. The ends were cut back, 1 base at V and 4 bases at J, with 5 bases in the middle. This CDR3 region has 12 residues. From germline, CDR1 is LNHDA and CDR2 SQIVND (reference sequence). The chain's CDR3 is CASSIAGYEQYF. CDR3 bases: TGTGCCAGTAGTATAGCCGGATACGAGCAGTACTTC.

A single count supports this clone. The chain carries TRBV7-2 and TRBJ2-1; the match to TRBD2 covers 10 bases. J was trimmed by 2 bases and V by 5 bases; bases with no gene match: 3. Looked up from germline, CDR1 is SGHTA and CDR2 is FQGNSA. The CDR3 is 15 residues long. The DNA of the CDR3 is TGTGCCAGCAGCCAAAGCGGGGGGGCCTACAATGAGCAGTTCTTC. Its protein product is CASSQSGGAYNEQFF.

The chain carries TRBV5-6 and TRBJ1-2; maybe TRBD1 (5 bases). The V gene lost 10 bases and the J gene lost 1 base, with 8 bases spanning the gap. The CDR3 runs to 11 residues. The germline gives CDR1 SGHDT, CDR2 YYEEEE. This chain's CDR3 is CASRVNYGYTF. The CDR3 DNA is TGTGCCTCCAGGGTTAACTATGGCTACACCTTC.

V gene TRBV4-2 combines with J gene TRBJ2-1; 7 positions match TRBD2. The CDR3 is 15 amino acids. V lost 5 bases to trimming and J lost 8 bases; unmatched junction nucleotides: 12. The V gene's germline CDR1 is LGHNA and CDR2 YNFKEQ. CDR3 sequence reads: CASSKRAGEMDEQFF. The DNA of the CDR3 is TGTGCCAGCAGCAAAAGGGCGGGGGAGATGGATGAGCAGTTCTTC.

The chain has TRBV7-2 and TRBJ2-7, with unresolved D. The CDR3 totals 16 residues. Germline V gene sequence: CDR1 SGHTA, CDR2 FQGNSA. With 5 bases removed from V and 0 bases from J, the gap between germline ends came to 17 bases. CDR3 sequence: CASSPPWASSSYEQYF. The CDR3 DNA sequence: TGTGCCAGCAGCCCCCCGTGGGCCTCGAGCTCCTACGAGCAGTACTTC.

Here the CDR3 DNA reads TGTGCCAGCATCGATCGGGGATTTCAGTACTTC. Its translation is CASIDRGFQYF. The chain carries TRBV28 and TRBJ2-7; D may be TRBD2 (5 bases). From germline, CDR1 is MDHEN and CDR2 SYDVKM. The CDR3 is made up of 11 amino acids. Trimming cost V 7 bases and J 10 bases, with 14 bases left between them.

The V gene is TRBV18, the J gene TRBJ2-7; TRBD2 aligns across 8 bases. The CDR3 length is 18 residues. Losses at the gene ends were 4 bases for V and 0 bases for J; bases not matched to a gene: 14. Germline CDR1 is KGHSH and CDR2 is LQKENI. The DNA of the CDR3 is TGTGCCAGCTCACAAACCGGGACTAGATGGTTTAGCTCCTACGAGCAGTACTTC. It encodes CASSQTGTRWFSSYEQYF.

The genes are TRBV11-2 and TRBJ1-3; no clear D gene. The germline gives CDR1 SGHAT, CDR2 FQNNGV. This CDR3 is built from 16 residues. The germline V and J ends were trimmed by 5 bases and 0 bases, with 14 bases remaining between them. In DNA form, the CDR3 reads TGTGCCAGCAGCACCCTACAGTCTCACTCTGGAAACACCATATATTTT. Residues: CASSTLQSHSGNTIYF.

V and J are TRBV4-2 and TRBJ2-5; D gene ambiguous. The CDR3 has 15 residues. Trimming left V 0 bases short and J 3 bases short, with 11 bases between. Germline CDR1 and CDR2: LGHNA and YNFKEQ. The CDR3 DNA sequence: TGTGCCAGCAGCCAAGAGAGAGCCCGAAAAGAGACCCAGTACTTC. Amino acids: CASSQERARKETQYF.

The chain links TRBV18 to TRBJ2-7; TRBD2 aligns across 7 bases. V trimming: 4 bases; J trimming: 2 bases; junction bases outside the gene matches: 11. The germline V gene encodes CDR1 KGHSH and CDR2 LQKENI. The CDR3 has 16 residues. The CDR3 DNA reads as TGTGCCAGCTCACTACGGGGCGGGGGTTCCCCCTACGAGCAGTACTTC. Translation gives CASSLRGGGSPYEQYF.

This chain uses TRBV18 with TRBJ2-1; 8 bases line up with TRBD2. The germline V gene has CDR1 KGHSH and CDR2 LQKENI. V shed 0 bases, J shed 6 bases, and the junction held 4 bases outside the gene matches. The CDR3 runs 15 residues. CDR3 sequence reads: CASSPPPRGGNEQFF. The DNA for the CDR3 is TGTGCCAGCTCACCACCTCCCCGGGGGGGCAATGAGCAGTTCTTC.

The chain employs TRBV6-1 and TRBJ2-2; 10 positions agree with TRBD2. CDR1 is MNHNS and CDR2 is SASEGT in the germline V gene. Trimming removed 4 bases from V and 1 base from J; junction bases left unmatched: 3. This CDR3 has 16 amino acids. The CDR3 DNA reads as TGTGCCAGCAGTGCCCTAGCGGGGGTGAACACCGGGGAGCTGTTTTTT. Its translation: CASSALAGVNTGELFF.

The rearrangement uses TRBV3-1 (or the pseudogene TRBV3-2) and TRBJ1-2, with D possibly being TRBD1 (6 bases). The CDR3 consists of 14 residues. Per germline, CDR1 LGHDT and CDR2 YNNKEL (reference sequence). Trimming removed 3 bases at V and 8 bases at J, with 16 bases between. For the CDR3, the DNA is TGTGCCAGCAGCCACCGTAAGACAGGAGTAGGCTACACCTTC. Protein product: CASSHRKTGVGYTF.

V gene TRBV27 combines with J gene TRBJ2-2; D is perhaps TRBD2 (5 bases). There are 13 residues in the CDR3. Germline lookup yields CDR1 MNHEY and CDR2 SMNVEV (reference sequence). Between the trimmed V and J ends, which lost 6 bases and 5 bases, there was a span of 10 bases. The CDR3 is CASRKTGTGELFF. The CDR3, as DNA: TGTGCCAGCAGGAAAACGGGGACCGGGGAGCTGTTTTTT.

The V call is TRBV6-4, the J call TRBJ2-1; D might be TRBD2 (5 bases). The ends were cut back, 2 bases at V and 7 bases at J, with 15 bases in the middle. This CDR3 is 15 amino acids long. The germline gives CDR1 MRHNA, CDR2 SNTAGT. DNA for the CDR3: TGTGCCAGCAGTGACGGAGGTGCCCTCTTAAATGAGCAGTTCTTC. It encodes CASSDGGALLNEQFF.

This chain joins TRBV9 and TRBJ2-7, with 9 bases fitting TRBD1. Trimming removed 1 base from V and 2 bases from J; junction bases left unmatched: 7. Per the germline V gene, CDR1 is SGDLS and CDR2 is YYNGEE. The CDR3 length is 16 residues. The CDR3 DNA follows: TGTGCCAGCAGCGTACTGCCGGGACAGGGAGCCTACGAGCAGTACTTC. Amino acids: CASSVLPGQGAYEQYF.

V is TRBV10-2 and J is TRBJ1-1, with D uncertain. Deletions cut 7 bases from V and 4 bases from J, with 16 bases between. The germline gives CDR1 WSHSY, CDR2 SAAADI. This CDR3 is 14 amino acids long. In nucleotides, the CDR3 is TGCGCCAGCACTATCGACCTCGGCGGCACTGAAGCTTTCTTT. The encoded protein is CASTIDLGGTEAFF.

J is TRBJ1-1 and V is TRBV6-2 or TRBV6-3, with 9 positions matching TRBD1. The CDR3 is 14 residues long. Per germline, CDR1 MNHEY and CDR2 SVGEGT. V lost 4 bases, J lost 6 bases, and 6 bases stayed unmatched. The CDR3 protein is CASSFWGQGSEAFF. As DNA, the CDR3 is TGTGCCAGCAGTTTCTGGGGACAGGGATCTGAAGCTTTCTTT.

The chain has TRBV30 and TRBJ1-2, with D possibly matching TRBD1 (6 bases). Germline assignment: CDR1 GTSNPN and CDR2 SVGIG (reference sequence). The CDR3 has 12 amino acids. Trimming removed 3 bases from V and 8 bases from J, with 13 bases in between. The CDR3 nucleotides read TGTGCCTGGAGCGCGGGGGCGGGCGGCTACACCTTC. Translating it yields CAWSAGAGGYTF. Filled out from reference TRBV30 and TRBJ1-2, the complete variable domain reads SQTIHQWPATLVQPVGSPLSLECTVEGTSNPNLYWYRQAAGRGLQLLFYSVGIGQISSEVPQNLSASRPQDRQFILSSKKLLLSDSGFYLCAWSAGAGGYTFGSGTRLTVV.